The rows below give T cell receptor beta chains drawn from one sample of a study of spatial heterogeneity in lung cancer. Each CDR3 protein is one row after TCRdb ran MiXCR on the 5' RACE reads. The data hold some 41,000 distinct CDR3 sequences, with about 6.5% observed a single time. Sample: PBMCs, taken at surgery. These receptors all stem from a female donor with early-stage non-small cell lung cancer. CDR3s include the opening cysteine and the closing phenylalanine or tryptophan. D genes are given only for firm matches. Clone size is given for some rows only: seen once, a few or many times, or a class if the clone is expanded.

TGTGCCAGCAGTGCCCCCCCCACAGATACGCAGTATTTT CASSAPPTDTQYF TRBV28 13 many . TRBJ2-3
TGTGCCAGCCGCTCGGGGGCAGATACGCAGTATTTT CASRSGADTQYF TRBV7-2 12 many . TRBJ2-3
TGCGCCAGCAGCTTGGGGGGGCTCTTCATGAACACTGAAGCTTTCTTT CASSLGGLFMNTEAFF TRBV5-1 16 few . TRBJ1-1
TGTGCCAGCAGTTATACAGCGTCCTACGAGCAGTACTTC CASSYTASYEQYF TRBV12-3/TRBV12-4 13 few . TRBJ2-7
TGTGCCAGCAGCTTACGGAGCGGGGGGCCAAGCACAGATACGCAGTATTTT CASSLRSGGPSTDTQYF TRBV7-9 17 few TRBD2 TRBJ2-3
TGCAGTGCCTCCCCCAGGGTAAATCAGCCCCAGCATTTT CSASPRVNQPQHF TRBV20-1 13 many . TRBJ1-5
TGCGCCAGCAGGGGACTAGCAGCTAGCACAGATACGCAGTATTTT CASRGLAASTDTQYF TRBV5-1 15 . TRBD2 TRBJ2-3
TGTGCCATCGGGACGGGACAGGGGTACGAGCAGTACTTC CAIGTGQGYEQYF TRBV10-3 13 many TRBD1 TRBJ2-7
TGTGCCAGCACCTCCGGGACATCAACCGGGGGCTCCTACGAGCAGTACTTC CASTSGTSTGGSYEQYF TRBV28 17 many . TRBJ2-7
TGTGCCAGCAGCCCTCCGGTCACGGGGGGGCCTAGCTCCTACAATGAGCAGTTCTTC CASSPPVTGGPSSYNEQFF TRBV7-2 19 many TRBD2 TRBJ2-1
TGCGCCAGCAGCCCGCCGGGAGATACGCAGTATTTT CASSPPGDTQYF TRBV5-1 12 many . TRBJ2-3
TGTGCCAGCAGCTTAGTAGGCGGGCAGAACACAGATACGCAGTATTTT CASSLVGGQNTDTQYF TRBV7-6 16 few . TRBJ2-3
TGCAGCGTAGGAGGGTGGGACACTGAAGCTTTCTTT CSVGGWDTEAFF TRBV29-1 12 . . TRBJ1-1
TGTGCCAGCAGCTTATCTACAGGGTTTTTGGGCTACACCTTC CASSLSTGFLGYTF TRBV7-9 14 many . TRBJ1-2
TGTGCCAGCAGTGGGCAATTGGGGTGGCAGCCCCAGCATTTT CASSGQLGWQPQHF TRBV6-1 14 few . TRBJ1-5
TGCAGTGCTAAACATGGCAGCCAGGCTTTTTACGAGCAGTACTTC CSAKHGSQAFYEQYF TRBV20-1 15 few . TRBJ2-7
TGTGCCAGCAGGTCCCGAGCGGGGGGGAACACCGGGGAGCTGTTTTTT CASRSRAGGNTGELFF TRBV2 16 few TRBD2 TRBJ2-2
TGTGCCAGCAGCCAAGTTAAGGGGTCGGCAACTAATGAAAAACTGTTTTTT CASSQVKGSATNEKLFF TRBV3-1 17 few . TRBJ1-4
TGTGCCAGCAGTTTGGGACTCCCGGCGGCGGGAAGTCAGCCCCAGCATTTT CASSLGLPAAGSQPQHF TRBV12-3/TRBV12-4 17 few . TRBJ1-5
TGTGCCAGCTCAGGGGGGACTGAAGCTTTCTTT CASSGGTEAFF TRBV6-6 11 many TRBD1 TRBJ1-1
TGTGCCAGCAGTTCACTCTTGTGGCTAGCGGATACGCAGTATTTT CASSSLLWLADTQYF TRBV6-2/TRBV6-3 15 few . TRBJ2-3
TGTGCCAGCAGTTGGGGGGGCCTTGGCGGGGAGCTGTTTTTT CASSWGGLGGELFF TRBV27 14 few . TRBJ2-2
TGTGCCAGCAGTTACAGTACAGTGCATGAGCAGTTCTTC CASSYSTVHEQFF TRBV6-6 13 . . TRBJ2-1
TGTGCCAGCAGCAAAGCGGGACGAGGACAGGATAACTATGGCTACACCTTC CASSKAGRGQDNYGYTF TRBV21-1 17 many . TRBJ1-2
TGCAGTGCTAGAGATCCGGGGGGTAGAACCGGGGAGCTGTTTTTT CSARDPGGRTGELFF TRBV20-1 15 many TRBD2 TRBJ2-2
TGTGCCAGCAGTTCTACAGGGGCTGGGGCCAACGTCCTGACTTTC CASSSTGAGANVLTF TRBV12-3/TRBV12-4 15 many TRBD1 TRBJ2-6
TGTGCCAGCAGCCAGCCCGGGAGGAGGAGCTTAGAAACAGATACGCAGTATTTT CASSQPGRRSLETDTQYF TRBV14 18 many TRBD2 TRBJ2-3
TGTGCCAGCAGCCAAGATTTGCGATCGGGACAGGTGGGCTATGGCTACACCTTC CASSQDLRSGQVGYGYTF TRBV14 18 few TRBD1 TRBJ1-2
TGTGCCAGCAGTTTTCATGCCGGCGGGACATACTCCTACAATGAGCAGTTCTTC CASSFHAGGTYSYNEQFF TRBV28 18 many . TRBJ2-1
TGTGCCAGCAGCTCCAGACGGCTACAAGAGACCCAGTACTTC CASSSRRLQETQYF TRBV5-5 14 many . TRBJ2-5
TGCAGTGCCCTTACAGGGTCGGGTGAAAAACTGTTTTTT CSALTGSGEKLFF TRBV20-1 13 . . TRBJ1-4
TGTGCCAGCAGTTACCAGGGAGCGGGGAACACTGAAGCTTTCTTT CASSYQGAGNTEAFF TRBV6-5 15 . . TRBJ1-1
TGTGCCAGCAGGGCGACTAGCTTTCAGCAGTTCTTC CASRATSFQQFF TRBV2 12 . TRBD2 TRBJ2-1
TGTGCCAGCAGCTCAAGAGGACAGGGTCGGAGTGAGCAGTTCTTC CASSSRGQGRSEQFF TRBV7-9 15 many TRBD1 TRBJ2-1
TGCAGCGCCGCGGGGGGTTCTTCACATGGCTACACCTTC CSAAGGSSHGYTF TRBV29-1 13 many . TRBJ1-2